Shown below are 18 T cell receptor beta chains from a single sample sequenced in a study of T cells in Graves' hyperthyroidism and ophthalmopathy. Template material for amplifying TCR beta CDR3 regions consisted of RNA transcripts. When the TCR CDR3 underwent first-round RT-PCR, the HTBI primer set was used. TCRdb re-called the multiplex PCR reads with MiXCR, one entry per CDR3 protein. The table shows 350,000 to 450,000 distinct CDR3 sequences, with 17% occurring only once. Sequenced input: blood. These receptors all stem from a woman younger than 45 with Graves' hyperthyroidism that later progressed to Graves' ophthalmopathy.

The chain joins TRBV5-1 to TRBJ2-7, with D possibly matching TRBD1 (6 bases). V was clipped by 5 bases and J by 3 bases, with 18 bases between them. The CDR3 consists of 15 residues. The germline V gene has CDR1 SGHRS and CDR2 YFSETQ. The CDR3 DNA reads as TGCGCCAGCAGGCGAACACAGGGAAACCTCTACGAGCAGTACTTC. Translated: CASRRTQGNLYEQYF.

This clonotype was recorded at least ten times. The chain employs TRBV29-1 and TRBJ2-3; D is unresolved. This CDR3 contains 15 residues. Between the trimmed V and J ends, which lost 3 bases and 0 bases, there was a span of 13 bases. From germline, CDR1 is SQVTM and CDR2 ANQGSEA. The CDR3 DNA is TGCAGCGTTGATAGCTTGCAGCTAAGCACAGATACGCAGTATTTT. Amino acids: CSVDSLQLSTDTQYF.

In its sample, this clonotype was seen many times. This rearrangement joins TRBV20-1 to TRBJ2-1, with TRBD2 identical over 12 bases. V shed 1 base, J shed 8 bases, and the junction held 6 bases outside the gene matches. Germline CDR1 DFQATT, CDR2 SNEGSKA (reference sequence). This CDR3 has 15 amino acids. CDR3 in amino acids: CSARGTSGRTDEQFF. CDR3 in DNA: TGCAGTGCTAGAGGCACTAGCGGGAGGACGGATGAGCAGTTCTTC.

The gene calls are TRBV28 and TRBJ1-5; D call uncertain. The CDR3 is 12 amino acids. Deletions cut 7 bases from V and 1 base from J, with 5 bases between. Germline loops: CDR1 MDHEN, CDR2 SYDVKM. In nucleotides, the CDR3 is TGTGCCAGCAAATCGAGCAATCAGCCCCAGCATTTT. This encodes CASKSSNQPQHF.

This clonotype was observed many times. The J gene is TRBJ2-1, the V gene TRBV12-3 or TRBV12-4; D may be TRBD2 (6 bases). Trimming took off 5 bases at V and 12 bases at J, with 20 bases between the two ends. The CDR3 covers 14 residues. The CDR3 region is CASSRDSMGSGQFF. The CDR3, as DNA: TGTGCCAGCAGTCGGGACTCTATGGGTTCTGGGCAGTTCTTC.

This clonotype showed up many times. This chain joins TRBV29-1 and TRBJ1-3; D remains unclear. Germline assignment: CDR1 SQVTM and CDR2 ANQGSEA. The CDR3 length is 11 residues. The V end was cut by 7 bases, the J end by 4 bases, with 8 bases between. The CDR3 bases are TGCAGCGGGGAATTCGGAAACACCATATATTTT. As protein: CSGEFGNTIYF.

The rearrangement joins TRBV10-3 to TRBJ2-1; the match to TRBD1 covers 11 bases. J was trimmed by 4 bases and V by 4 bases; bases with no gene match: 6. CDR1 ENHRY and CDR2 SYGVKD come from the germline V gene. This CDR3 has 16 amino acids. Written as DNA, the CDR3 is TGTGCCATCAGTGTCGGGACAGGGGGAGATTACAATGAGCAGTTCTTC. Protein product: CAISVGTGGDYNEQFF.

This clonotype was counted many times. The chain joins TRBV6-2 or TRBV6-3 to TRBJ1-1; D is unclear. The CDR3 is made up of 14 amino acids. V was shortened by 0 bases and J by 1 base, with 6 bases between the two germline ends. Germline CDR1 is MNHEY and CDR2 is SVGEGT. The CDR3 reads CASSYSAENTEAFF. As DNA, the CDR3 is TGTGCCAGCAGTTACTCGGCAGAGAACACTGAAGCTTTCTTT.

This clonotype was counted only a few times. V is TRBV7-3 and J is TRBJ2-4; the match to TRBD2 covers 11 bases. V was pared by 10 bases and J by 5 bases, with 22 bases of the junction left unmatched. In germline, CDR1 is SGHTA, CDR2 FQGTGA. The CDR3 contains 19 residues. The CDR3 nucleotides read TGTGCCAAACAGCAGCAATCACTAGCGGGAGAAATGAAGGAAAACATTCAGTACTTC. This codes for CAKQQQSLAGEMKENIQYF.

This chain connects TRBV2 to TRBJ2-2; 13 nucleotides line up with TRBD2. The CDR3 contains 16 residues. The junction had 2 bases not matched to a gene; V was cut back by 7 bases and J by 0 bases. In germline, CDR1 is SNHLY, CDR2 FYNNEI. The CDR3 DNA reads as TGTGCCAGCACCGGGACTAGCGGGACGAACACCGGGGAGCTGTTTTTT. This gives the protein CASTGTSGTNTGELFF.

This clonotype occurred many times. V is TRBV2 and J is TRBJ1-1; the D gene is possibly TRBD1 (5 bases). Per germline, CDR1 SNHLY and CDR2 FYNNEI. This CDR3 is built from 13 residues. Trimming cost V 7 bases and J 1 base, with 10 bases left between them. CDR3 DNA: TGTGCCAGCACCGTTCAGGGGAACACTGAAGCTTTCTTT. Amino acid sequence: CASTVQGNTEAFF.

This clonotype was picked up many times. The chain recombines TRBV29-1 with TRBJ2-7; TRBD1 agrees at 9 bases. Losses at the gene ends were 6 bases for V and 2 bases for J; bases not matched to a gene: 5. Germline V gives CDR1 SQVTM, CDR2 ANQGSEA. This CDR3 is 13 amino acids long. CDR3 sequence: CSVPGQGTYEQYF. For the CDR3, the DNA is TGCAGCGTACCGGGACAGGGAACCTACGAGCAGTACTTC.

The gene calls are TRBV2 and TRBJ2-2; the D is unclear. Trimming pared 6 bases from V and 6 bases from J, leaving 11 bases between. Germline V gene sequence: CDR1 SNHLY, CDR2 FYNNEI. The CDR3 totals 13 residues. CDR3 in DNA: TGTGCCAGCAGGGCCGACATGGCCGGGGAGCTGTTTTTT. The encoded protein is CASRADMAGELFF.

This clonotype showed up many times. This rearrangement joins TRBV11-2 to TRBJ2-7, with TRBD2 matching over 7 bases. V was clipped by 0 bases and J by 2 bases; unmatched bases: 19. Germline V gene data show CDR1 as SGHAT and CDR2 as FQNNGV. The CDR3 sequence is 20 residues long. CDR3 residues: CASSLDALEVAGPGTYEQYF. The CDR3 nucleotides read TGTGCCAGCAGCTTAGATGCCCTTGAGGTAGCGGGCCCAGGGACCTACGAGCAGTACTTC.

This clonotype was detected a few times. The chain combines TRBV4-2 with TRBJ2-7; TRBD2 matches 11 bases. There are 16 residues in the CDR3. Germline V gene data show CDR1 as LGHNA and CDR2 as YNFKEQ. The V and J ends lost 4 bases and 4 bases, in that order; junction bases with no gene match: 9. The CDR3 sequence is CASSLGELAGVYEQYF. The CDR3 nucleotides read TGTGCCAGCAGCCTTGGGGAACTAGCGGGAGTTTACGAGCAGTACTTC.

At least ten counts were recorded for this clonotype. J is TRBJ2-1 and V is TRBV12-3 or TRBV12-4; 10 bases line up with TRBD2. Losses at the gene ends were 6 bases for V and 3 bases for J; bases not matched to a gene: 8. CDR3 length: 16 residues. CDR3 sequence: CASSHRLAGGYNEQFF. CDR3 in DNA: TGTGCCAGCAGCCATCGCTTAGCGGGGGGCTACAATGAGCAGTTCTTC.

This clonotype was seen a few times. The rearrangement joins TRBV7-8 to TRBJ2-5, with TRBD2 matching over 11 bases. J lost 5 bases, V lost 5 bases, and 10 bases had no gene match. The CDR3 is 16 amino acids. Germline V lookup: CDR1 SGHVS, CDR2 FQNEAQ. The CDR3 sequence: CASSARTSGSMETQYF. CDR3 in DNA: TGTGCCAGCAGCGCCAGAACTAGCGGGAGTATGGAGACCCAGTACTTC.

J is TRBJ2-3 and V is TRBV6-1, with TRBD2 identical over 7 bases. The CDR3 is 15 residues long. Germline V gene sequence: CDR1 MNHNS, CDR2 SASEGT. Germline trimming cut 6 bases from V and 3 bases from J; bases unmatched to any gene: 9. DNA of the CDR3: TGTGCCAGCAGCATAGCGGGTATAGGGACAGATACGCAGTATTTT. The encoded protein is CASSIAGIGTDTQYF.